These T cell receptor beta chains were read from a single sample in a study of shared T cell receptors in the human thymus. Some clones are missing from TCRdb's copy, which holds only in-frame ones; the method was immunoSEQ multiplex PCR. The sample consists of about 660,000 clones, roughly 90% of them appearing once. The same data also contributed to another study, on human thymus T cells.

The sequencing input was thymocytes. Every receptor here comes from a boy under two years old with a congenital heart defect. CDR3s include the opening cysteine and the closing phenylalanine or tryptophan. The order of the fields is J gene, V gene, CDR3 protein.

J gene: TRBJ1-1; V gene: TRBV5-6; CDR3 protein: CASTGPGTGKEDTEAFF
J gene: TRBJ2-1; V gene: TRBV7-9; CDR3 protein: CASSITSGKGGEQFF
J gene: TRBJ2-7; V gene: TRBV27; CDR3 protein: CASSLIAGDFYEQYF
J gene: TRBJ1-5; V gene: TRBV27; CDR3 protein: CASSPKGASSNQPQHF
J gene: TRBJ2-3; V gene: TRBV27; CDR3 protein: CASSFSGRAGDTQYF
J gene: TRBJ2-7; V gene: TRBV4-1; CDR3 protein: CASSQERGVRNEQYF
J gene: TRBJ2-7; V gene: TRBV7-2; CDR3 protein: CASSLLVQDRVLYEQYF
J gene: TRBJ2-7; V gene: TRBV27; CDR3 protein: CATRTGSSYEQYF
J gene: TRBJ1-2; V gene: TRBV4-2; CDR3 protein: CASSPGGGHTF
J gene: TRBJ2-3; V gene: TRBV2; CDR3 protein: CASSDRQGRGYTQYF
J gene: TRBJ2-4; V gene: TRBV28; CDR3 protein: CASILFPDTKNIQYF
J gene: TRBJ2-1; V gene: TRBV2; CDR3 protein: CASRKGRLERSSYNEQFF
J gene: TRBJ2-1; V gene: TRBV10-2; CDR3 protein: CASRGDSGQFF
J gene: TRBJ2-3; V gene: TRBV28; CDR3 protein: CASSDRRTRSSPDTQYF
J gene: TRBJ2-7; V gene: TRBV5-1; CDR3 protein: CASSRLLGSGASYEQYF
J gene: TRBJ1-5; V gene: TRBV7-2; CDR3 protein: CASSLACQDNYQPQHF
J gene: TRBJ2-5; V gene: TRBV30; CDR3 protein: CACQGLAGEVGETQYF